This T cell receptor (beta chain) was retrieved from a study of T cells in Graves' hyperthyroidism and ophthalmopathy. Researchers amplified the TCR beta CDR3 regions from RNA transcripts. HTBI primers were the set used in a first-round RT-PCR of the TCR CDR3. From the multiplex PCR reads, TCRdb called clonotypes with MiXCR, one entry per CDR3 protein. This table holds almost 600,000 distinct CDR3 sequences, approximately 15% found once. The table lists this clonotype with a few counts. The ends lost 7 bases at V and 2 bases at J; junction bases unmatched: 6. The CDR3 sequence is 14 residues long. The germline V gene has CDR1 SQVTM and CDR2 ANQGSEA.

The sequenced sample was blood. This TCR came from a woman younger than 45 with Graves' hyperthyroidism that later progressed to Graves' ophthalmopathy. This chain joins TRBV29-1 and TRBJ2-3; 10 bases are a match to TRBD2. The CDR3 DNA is TGCAGCGCCCCTAGCGGGGGAGTCACAGATACGCAGTATTTT. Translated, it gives CSAPSGGVTDTQYF.